What follows are 3 T cell receptor beta chains derived from one specimen sequenced in a study of identical twins. TCRdb reprocessed the 5' RACE reads via MiXCR and lists one record per CDR3 protein. This sample has hundreds of thousands of distinct CDR3 sequences; 5.5% to 6.5% occur once, and the top ten carry around 1.9%. Sequenced input: naive T cells sorted from blood. The receptors were gathered from a man in his late teens or twenties in good health.

This chain uses TRBV7-6 with TRBJ2-1, with 8 positions matching TRBD2. The CDR3 spans 17 residues. The V gene's germline CDR1 is SGHVS and CDR2 FNYEAQ. V lost 1 base, J lost 3 bases, and 8 bases stayed unmatched. The CDR3 DNA is TGTGCCAGCAGCTTAGTGATTAGCGGGACATACTACAATGAGCAGTTCTTC. It specifies CASSLVISGTYYNEQFF. The entire variable domain, with the rest obtained from reference TRBV7-6 and TRBJ2-1, is as follows: GAGVSQSPRYKVTKRGQDVALRCDPISGHVSLYWYRQALGQGPEFLTYFNYEAQQDKSGLPNDRFSAERPEGSISTLTIQRTEQRDSAMYRCASSLVISGTYYNEQFFGPGTRLTVL.

This clonotype came up a few times. This chain links TRBV7-9 with TRBJ1-3; no definite D call. Germline lookup yields CDR1 SEHNR and CDR2 FQNEAQ (reference sequence). The germline V and J ends were trimmed by 5 bases and 8 bases, with 13 bases remaining between them. The CDR3 extends over 13 amino acids. CDR3 sequence: CASSALLAYTIYF. DNA of the CDR3: TGTGCCAGCAGCGCCCTCCTGGCTTACACCATATATTTT. Filled out from reference TRBV7-9 and TRBJ1-3, the complete variable domain reads DTGVSQNPRHKITKRGQNVTFRCDPISEHNRLYWYRQTLGQGPEFLTYFQNEAQLEKSRLLSDRFSAERPKGSFSTLEIQRTEQGDSAMYLCASSALLAYTIYFGEGSWLTVV.

This clonotype came up many times. The chain couples TRBV10-3 to TRBJ2-7; 9 bases agree with TRBD2. The CDR3 totals 20 residues. Trimming cost V 0 bases and J 4 bases; bases outside gene matches: 19. CDR1 is ENHRY and CDR2 is SYGVKD in the germline V gene. In DNA form, the CDR3 reads TGTGCCATCAGTGAGTCGAGATCGTCGCGGGAGGGCCGAAATGGATACGAGCAGTACTTC. Protein product: CAISESRSSREGRNGYEQYF.